A single TCR beta chain is shown here with its context. Per the study methods: By means of reference gene primer amplification, nucleated cell counts were estimated. Clones were read by immunoSEQ multiplex PCR, and TCRdb kept only the in-frame ones, dropping some. From that table come the V and J calls and clone size; the DNA was used to work out D and trimming. Of about 38,000 clones in the sample, around four fifths were seen once. This entry comes from a study of blood T cell repertoires in COVID-19. Study-level background: T cells, B-cell-depleted T cells, or PBMCs supplied cDNA or gDNA.

Trimming at V came to 4 bases and at J to 5 bases, leaving 10 bases not matched to a gene. Per germline, CDR1 SQVTM and CDR2 ANQGSEA. CDR3 length: 15 amino acids. The sequenced sample consisted of peripheral blood. The source is a man between 45 and 60 years old with active COVID-19. The rearrangement links TRBV29-1 to TRBJ2-1; 8 bases fit TRBD1. The DNA for the CDR3 is TGCAGCGTTGTCCGACAGGACAGGGTCCACAATGAGCAGTTCTTC. This gives the protein CSVVRQDRVHNEQFF.